Reported below is one T cell receptor beta chain. Its antigen is still unknown. CDR1 LNHNV and CDR2 YYDKDF come from the germline V gene (reference sequence). This CDR3 region has 19 residues. With 0 bases clipped from V and 3 bases from J, the junction kept 8 bases outside the gene matches. This record belongs to a study of T cell repertoires in cytomegalovirus infection. Study at large: CMV infection plus the matching HLA type was flagged by public TCR beta signatures.

TCRdb re-derived calls from the reads in MiXCR, one entry per CDR3 protein. The sample records around 180,000 distinct CDR3 sequences, approximately 19% being singletons. Notes on the study in general: Adding up the frequency of public TCR beta families identified people who carried CMV plus the relevant HLA. HLA-C-restricted CMV clonotypes gave the most frequent clonotype in two of eight donors.

This sequence originates from a human donor in good health (CMV status not recorded). Some clones in this sample may be carry-over from other donors' samples. The specimen was PBMCs. The chain employs TRBV15 and TRBJ2-1; 13 positions agree with TRBD2. The CDR3 region is CATSRERGLAGFLYNEQFF. CDR3 DNA sequence: TGTGCCACCAGCAGAGAGAGGGGACTAGCGGGGTTCCTCTACAATGAGCAGTTCTTC.